Sequencing of this T cell receptor (beta chain) was carried out in a study of T cell changes during pregnancy in multiple sclerosis. Trimming took off 9 bases at V and 4 bases at J, with 15 bases between the two ends. The CDR3 has 14 amino acids. The V gene's germline CDR1 is SNHLY and CDR2 FYNNEI. Sequenced by immunoSEQ multiplex PCR; TCRdb stores in-frame clones only, minus some. The profile shows tens of thousands of clones, approximately 92% of them singletons. The chain recombines TRBV2 with TRBJ2-2, with D possibly TRBD1 on 5 matching bases. The receptor comes from a female donor with multiple sclerosis, enrolled in a pregnancy study. The specimen was peripheral blood, collected in the first trimester of pregnancy. CDR3 coding DNA: TGTGCCAGAGAAGAGACAGTTGGCACCGGGGAGCTGTTTTTT. Its protein is CAREETVGTGELFF.